Each of the 31 T cell receptor beta chains below was sequenced from the same sample in a study of shared clonotypes between healthy human individuals. The naive CD8 population came from CD45RO-negative cells selected for CCR7, without terminally differentiated effector memory CD45RA+ cells. Clones were sequenced by immunoSEQ multiplex PCR, and TCRdb holds only the in-frame ones, with some missing. The sample has about 2 million clones; about 95% are singletons. Sequences were obtained from naive CD8+ T cells sorted from blood. All receptors come from a man younger than 30 in good health.

This clone was seen only once. V gene TRBV4-2 combines with J gene TRBJ2-2, with 7 bases matching TRBD2. Germline trimming cut 1 base from V and 6 bases from J; bases unmatched to any gene: 11. The CDR3 runs 17 residues. The germline V gene encodes CDR1 LGHNA and CDR2 YNFKEQ. The CDR3: CASSQVHTGGSPGELFF. The CDR3 DNA reads TGTGCCAGCAGCCAAGTCCATACGGGGGGATCTCCCGGGGAGCTGTTTTTT.

The chain is built from TRBV13 and TRBJ1-4; 10 nucleotides align to TRBD1. CDR1 is PRHDT, CDR2 FYEKMQ, per germline (reference sequence). The CDR3 has 16 amino acids. V trimming: 3 bases; J trimming: 8 bases; junction bases outside the gene matches: 9. DNA of the CDR3: TGTGCCAGCAGCTTTTCCGGACAGGGGGGGAGGGAAAAACTGTTTTTT. Its protein product is CASSFSGQGGREKLFF.

The rearrangement links TRBV6-6 to TRBJ2-7, with D hard to call. This CDR3 spans 13 amino acids. CDR1 is MNHNY and CDR2 is SVGAGI in the germline V gene (reference sequence). V was trimmed by 2 bases and J by 2 bases, leaving 7 bases between them. The CDR3 sequence is CASSYDGPYEQYF. Here the CDR3 DNA reads TGTGCCAGCAGTTACGATGGGCCCTACGAGCAGTACTTC.

The gene calls are TRBV5-1 and TRBJ2-2; 9 bases agree with TRBD1. With 0 bases clipped from V and 7 bases from J, the junction kept 7 bases outside the gene matches. This CDR3 has 16 residues. Germline loops: CDR1 SGHRS, CDR2 YFSETQ. Written as DNA, the CDR3 is TGCGCCAGCAGCTTGGCCTCGGACAGGGGAATCGGGGAGCTGTTTTTT. Its protein is CASSLASDRGIGELFF.

A remark on this clone: Within the sample, other DNA sequences also encode this same CDR3. The chain uses TRBV11-2 and TRBJ1-3; no firm D call. The CDR3 loop spans 15 amino acids. The V gene's germline CDR1 is SGHAT and CDR2 FQNNGV. With 0 bases removed from V and 1 base from J, the gap between germline ends came to 7 bases. The DNA of the CDR3 is TGTGCCAGCAGCTTAGATCGCGGGTCTGGAAACACCATATATTTT. It is translated as CASSLDRGSGNTIYF.

This clone has only a few counts. The gene calls are TRBV5-1 and TRBJ1-2; no reliable D call. Germline CDR1 is SGHRS and CDR2 is YFSETQ. The CDR3 length is 14 residues. V lost 0 bases and J lost 3, with 9 bases in between. The CDR3 reads CASSLGDEDYGYTF. In DNA form, the CDR3 reads TGCGCCAGCAGCTTGGGCGACGAAGACTATGGCTACACCTTC.

The gene calls are TRBV11-3 and TRBJ2-4, with D perhaps TRBD1 or TRBD2 (5 bases each). This CDR3 has 15 residues. From germline, CDR1 is SGHNT and CDR2 YENEEA. The ends were cut back, 10 bases at V and 9 bases at J, with 25 bases in the middle. CDR3 sequence: CANWDPPITQAIQYF. CDR3 nucleotide sequence: TGTGCCAACTGGGACCCTCCCATAACCCAGGCCATTCAGTACTTC.

This clone has just one count. The rearrangement links TRBV4-3 to TRBJ1-6, with D tentatively TRBD1 (6 bases). The CDR3 has 15 residues. Trimming left V 2 bases short and J 6 bases short, with 11 bases between. CDR1 and CDR2 (germline): LGHNA, YSLEER. The CDR3 loop is CASSQLLDSNSPLHF. CDR3 DNA: TGCGCCAGCAGCCAATTACTGGACAGTAATTCACCCCTCCACTTT.

This rearrangement joins TRBV7-2 to TRBJ1-2; D ambiguous. This CDR3 is 15 amino acids long. V gave up 5 bases and J gave up 2 bases, with 15 bases separating them. The germline gives CDR1 SGHTA, CDR2 FQGNSA. The CDR3 coding sequence is TGTGCCAGCAGCCATACGGTTGGCGGAAACTATGGCTACACCTTC. Its translation: CASSHTVGGNYGYTF.

The chain has TRBV4-1 and TRBJ1-1, with 7 bases identical to TRBD1. CDR1 and CDR2 (germline): MGHRA, YSYEKL. This CDR3 has 16 residues. The trim removed 2 bases at V and 3 bases at J, leaving 9 bases unmatched. CDR3 sequence (DNA): TGCGCCAGCAGCCAATTTTGGATGACAGGGTACACTGAAGCTTTCTTT. Protein: CASSQFWMTGYTEAFF.

This clone was counted a single time. CDR3 region: CSVEEPAAYGYTF. DNA of the CDR3: TGCAGCGTTGAAGAGCCGGCAGCCTATGGCTACACCTTC. V is TRBV29-1 and J is TRBJ1-2, with no clear D. The V end lost 0 bases, the J end lost 4 bases, and 9 bases lay between the germline ends. The CDR3 sequence is 13 residues long. Germline CDR1 is SQVTM and CDR2 is ANQGSEA. The entire variable domain, with the rest obtained from reference TRBV29-1 and TRBJ1-2, is as follows: SAVISQKPSRDICQRGTSLTIQCQVDSQVTMMFWYRQQPGQSLTLIATANQGSEATYESGFVIDKFPISRPNLTFSTLTVSNMSPEDSSIYLCSVEEPAAYGYTFGSGTRLTVV.

This clone was observed a single time. The rearrangement joins TRBV5-1 to TRBJ2-3, with D possibly matching TRBD2 (6 bases). CDR1 is SGHRS and CDR2 is YFSETQ in the germline V gene. The CDR3 covers 17 residues. V lost 1 base and J lost 0, with 15 bases in between. In DNA, the CDR3 is TGCGCCAGCAGCTTGTCTCTTGTCGCGGGGAGCACAGATACGCAGTATTTT. Protein: CASSLSLVAGSTDTQYF.

This clone was seen a single time. This chain uses TRBV29-1 with TRBJ1-1, with D perhaps matching TRBD1 (5 bases). The CDR3 runs to 13 residues. Per the germline V gene, CDR1 is SQVTM and CDR2 is ANQGSEA. V dropped 4 bases and J dropped 7 bases, with 16 bases sitting between them. The CDR3 bases are TGCAGCGTTGTAACAGGAGTTACATATGAAGCTTTCTTT. It yields the protein CSVVTGVTYEAFF.

This clone was seen once. The chain couples TRBV9 to TRBJ2-3; D possibly corresponds to TRBD2 (5 bases). The germline V gene encodes CDR1 SGDLS and CDR2 YYNGEE. Trimming took 0 bases from V and 3 from J, leaving 11 bases between them. The CDR3 loop spans 15 amino acids. CDR3 sequence (DNA): TGTGCCAGCAGCGTAGGGTCCCTAGCAACAGATACGCAGTATTTT. Translation: CASSVGSLATDTQYF.

The chain uses TRBV4-1 and TRBJ2-3; D gene ambiguous. Germline CDR1 is MGHRA and CDR2 is YSYEKL. Trimming took 3 bases from V and 2 from J, leaving 9 bases between them. The CDR3 loop spans 14 amino acids. The CDR3 reads CASSQRSDTDTQYF. Written as DNA, the CDR3 is TGCGCCAGCAGCCAGAGGTCGGACACAGATACGCAGTATTTT.

As concerns this clone: Other DNA sequences in the same sample also yield this CDR3. The V call is TRBV7-9, the J call TRBJ1-5; D might be TRBD1 (5 bases). The CDR3 loop spans 14 amino acids. The germline V gene has CDR1 SEHNR and CDR2 FQNEAQ (reference sequence). Trimming removed 2 bases at V and 1 base at J, with 6 bases between. DNA for the CDR3: TGTGCCAGCAGCTTACCAGGGAGCAATCAGCCCCAGCATTTT. It is translated as CASSLPGSNQPQHF.

The chain recombines TRBV4-1 with TRBJ2-7; TRBD1 might be the D (6 bases). V was clipped by 2 bases and J by 0 bases, with 8 bases between them. The length of the CDR3 is 14 residues. The V gene's germline CDR1 is MGHRA and CDR2 YSYEKL. CDR3 bases: TGCGCCAGCAGCCAACGACAGGCCTCCTACGAGCAGTACTTC. Its protein is CASSQRQASYEQYF.

For this clone: An end of the junction does not agree with germline; a read error may underlie this. The V call is TRBV5-6, the J call TRBJ1-4; 7 bases line up with TRBD1. CDR1 and CDR2 (germline): SGHDT, YYEEEE. The CDR3 has 12 amino acids. CDR3 DNA sequence: TGTGCCAGCAGCGTCATGACAGGGTTAGAGGCTTTT. This encodes CASSVMTGLEAF. The variable domain in full, completed from reference TRBV5-6 and TRBJ1-4, reads DAGVTQSPTHLIKTRGQQVTLRCSPKSGHDTVSWYQQALGQGPQFIFQYYEEEERQRGNFPDRFSGHQFPNYSSELNVNALLLGDSALYLCASSVMTGLEAFGSGTQLSVL.

This clone is a singleton in its sample. J is TRBJ2-5 and V is TRBV2; 8 nucleotides line up with TRBD1. The germline V gene has CDR1 SNHLY and CDR2 FYNNEI. The CDR3 is made up of 14 amino acids. Unmatched junction bases numbered 5, after V lost 6 bases and J lost 2 bases. CDR3 DNA sequence: TGTGCCAGCAGCGGACAGGGCGATCAAGAGACCCAGTACTTC. This encodes CASSGQGDQETQYF.

The rearrangement uses TRBV7-9 and TRBJ2-3; D call uncertain. This CDR3 has 16 amino acids. Germline V CDR1 and CDR2: SEHNR, FQNEAQ (reference sequence). Trimming took off 5 bases at V and 6 bases at J, with 21 bases between the two ends. The CDR3 reads CASSPPSAETSDTQYF. As DNA, the CDR3 is TGTGCCAGCAGCCCCCCCTCCGCTGAAACATCCGATACGCAGTATTTT.

J is TRBJ2-7 and V is TRBV16, with 11 bases that match TRBD1. CDR1 is KGHSY and CDR2 is FQNENV in the germline V gene. The CDR3 is made up of 15 amino acids. J was trimmed by 3 bases and V by 4 bases; bases with no gene match: 5. For the CDR3, the DNA is TGTGCCAGCAGCCGACCGGGACAGGGGGACTACGAGCAGTACTTC. Translating it yields CASSRPGQGDYEQYF.

Turning to this clone: This CDR3 is also generated by other DNA sequences in the sample. The gene calls are TRBV11-2 and TRBJ2-1, with 8 positions matching TRBD2. J was trimmed by 4 bases and V by 0 bases; bases with no gene match: 5. This CDR3 comprises 16 residues. The germline V gene has CDR1 SGHAT and CDR2 FQNNGV. The CDR3 nucleotides are TGTGCCAGCAGCTTAGATGGGACTAGTGAATACAATGAGCAGTTCTTC. It is translated as CASSLDGTSEYNEQFF.

To note about this clone: Other DNA sequences of this sample code for an identical CDR3. This sequence joins TRBV6-1 and TRBJ2-3; no clear D gene. V gave up 4 bases and J gave up 6 bases, with 11 bases separating them. Germline CDR1 reads MNHNS; CDR2 reads SASEGT. The CDR3 is made up of 13 amino acids. The CDR3 region has the DNA TGTGCCAGCAGTGGCCTGGGAACGGATACGCAGTATTTT. Translating it yields CASSGLGTDTQYF.

J is TRBJ2-7 and V is TRBV7-2; no clear D. Trimming cost V 3 bases and J 3 bases, with 9 bases left between them. The germline V gene encodes CDR1 SGHTA and CDR2 FQGNSA. The CDR3 spans 13 residues. The CDR3 here is CASSFDWLYEQYF. In nucleotides, the CDR3 is TGTGCCAGCAGCTTCGACTGGCTCTACGAGCAGTACTTC.

The chain is built from TRBV4-3 and TRBJ1-2; D is unresolved. Per the germline V gene, CDR1 is LGHNA and CDR2 is YSLEER. The CDR3 totals 13 residues. V lost 0 bases, J lost 4 bases, and 6 bases lay in between. The chain's CDR3 is CASSQESSYGYTF. Written as DNA, the CDR3 is TGCGCCAGCAGCCAAGAAAGCAGCTATGGCTACACCTTC.

The chain is built from TRBV6-6 and TRBJ1-2; TRBD1 matches at 9 bases. The germline V gene has CDR1 MNHNY and CDR2 SVGAGI (reference sequence). V dropped 4 bases and J dropped 8; count of bases not matched to a gene: 5. The CDR3 loop spans 13 amino acids. The chain's CDR3 is CASSLWTGEGYTF. CDR3 coding DNA: TGTGCCAGCAGTTTATGGACAGGGGAAGGCTACACCTTC.

The V gene is TRBV28, the J gene TRBJ1-5; D is perhaps TRBD1 (5 bases). CDR3 length: 13 residues. Germline CDR1 and CDR2: MDHEN and SYDVKM. The V and J ends lost 5 bases and 7 bases respectively, with 12 bases between them. CDR3 sequence: CASSGSGTQPQHF. DNA for the CDR3: TGTGCCAGCAGTGGGTCAGGGACGCAGCCCCAGCATTTT.

The CDR3 sequence: CASSIAGGIYNEQFF. In DNA, the CDR3 is TGTGCCAGCAGCATAGCGGGGGGGATCTACAATGAGCAGTTCTTC. The gene calls are TRBV28 and TRBJ2-1, with 11 bases identical to TRBD2. This CDR3 is built from 15 residues. V was clipped by 6 bases and J by 3 bases; unmatched bases: 4. The germline gives CDR1 MDHEN, CDR2 SYDVKM.

The genes are TRBV27 and TRBJ2-3; the D is unclear. This CDR3 has 14 residues. Germline CDR1 is MNHEY and CDR2 is SMNVEV (reference sequence). Between the trimmed V and J ends, which lost 3 bases and 4 bases, there was a span of 11 bases. This CDR3 is CASSFFERADTQYF. Here the CDR3 DNA reads TGTGCCAGCAGTTTTTTTGAACGCGCAGATACGCAGTATTTT.

This clone has only one observation. This CDR3 is also generated by other DNA sequences in the sample. V is TRBV5-1 and J is TRBJ2-5; 12 bases fit TRBD2. V dropped 4 bases and J dropped 1; count of bases not matched to a gene: 2. This CDR3 spans 15 amino acids. Germline CDR1 reads SGHRS; CDR2 reads YFSETQ. CDR3 loop: CASSEGLAGQETQYF. The CDR3 region has the DNA TGCGCCAGCAGCGAGGGACTAGCGGGCCAAGAGACCCAGTACTTC.

The chain links TRBV7-9 to TRBJ2-5, with a weak D call TRBD2 (5 bases). Germline V gene sequence: CDR1 SEHNR, CDR2 FQNEAQ (reference sequence). The CDR3 totals 15 residues. Between the trimmed V and J ends, which lost 5 bases and 5 bases, there was a span of 18 bases. The CDR3 here is CASSRHEWELETQYF. The CDR3 coding sequence is TGTGCCAGCAGCCGTCACGAGTGGGAGCTTGAGACCCAGTACTTC.